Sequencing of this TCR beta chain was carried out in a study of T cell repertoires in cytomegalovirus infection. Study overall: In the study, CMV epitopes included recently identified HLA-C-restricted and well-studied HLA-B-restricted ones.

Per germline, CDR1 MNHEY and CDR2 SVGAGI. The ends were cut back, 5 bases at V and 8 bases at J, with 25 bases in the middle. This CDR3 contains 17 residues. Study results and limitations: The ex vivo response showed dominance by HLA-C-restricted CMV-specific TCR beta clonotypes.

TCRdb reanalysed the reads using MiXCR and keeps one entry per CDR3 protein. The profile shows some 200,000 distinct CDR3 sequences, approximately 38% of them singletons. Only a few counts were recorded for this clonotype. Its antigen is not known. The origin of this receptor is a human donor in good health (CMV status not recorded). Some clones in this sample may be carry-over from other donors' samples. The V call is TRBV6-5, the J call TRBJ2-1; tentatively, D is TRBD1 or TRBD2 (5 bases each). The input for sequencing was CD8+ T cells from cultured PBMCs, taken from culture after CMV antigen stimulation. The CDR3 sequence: CASSPRIIGTRWDEQFF. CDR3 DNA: TGTGCCAGCAGTCCGAGGATTATCGGGACCCGGTGGGATGAGCAGTTCTTC.